The clone carrying this TCR beta chain was picked up many times. The run depth of the assay was deep. Data came from immunoSEQ multiplex PCR; TCRdb stores just in-frame clones and leaves some out. Here the sample spans over a million clones, more than 65% being singletons. Donors were Caucasian adults residing in Nashville, Tennessee, USA. V gave up 3 bases and J gave up 2 bases; unmatched junction bases: 7. The CDR3 runs to 16 residues. Germline V gene sequence: CDR1 SGHRS, CDR2 YFSETQ. The data derive from a study of shared clonotypes between healthy human individuals. Material for sequencing was memory CD4+ T cells sorted from blood. Documented subset: CD45RA-negative fraction. The V and J genes are TRBV5-1 and TRBJ2-7; TRBD2 agrees at 11 bases. The receptor was isolated from a man between 18 and 35 years old in good health. This CDR3 is CASSWTLAGGAYEQYF. The CDR3 region has the DNA TGCGCCAGCAGCTGGACGCTAGCGGGGGGAGCCTACGAGCAGTACTTC.